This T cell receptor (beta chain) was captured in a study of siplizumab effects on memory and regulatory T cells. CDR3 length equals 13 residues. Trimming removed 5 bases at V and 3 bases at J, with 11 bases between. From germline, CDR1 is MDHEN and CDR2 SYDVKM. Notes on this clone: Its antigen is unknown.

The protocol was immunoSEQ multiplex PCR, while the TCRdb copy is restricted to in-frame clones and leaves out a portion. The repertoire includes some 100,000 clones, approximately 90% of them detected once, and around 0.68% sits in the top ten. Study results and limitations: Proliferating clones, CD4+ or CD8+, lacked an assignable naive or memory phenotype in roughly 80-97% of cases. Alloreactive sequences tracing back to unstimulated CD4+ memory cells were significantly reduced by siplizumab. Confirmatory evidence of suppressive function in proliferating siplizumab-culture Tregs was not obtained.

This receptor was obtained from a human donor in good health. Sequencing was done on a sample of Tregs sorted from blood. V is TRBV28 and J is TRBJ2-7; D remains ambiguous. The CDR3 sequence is CASSPRLLYEQYF. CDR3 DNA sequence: TGTGCCAGCAGTCCCCGACTCCTCTACGAGCAGTACTTC.